Each of the 22 T cell receptor beta chains below was sequenced from the same sample in a study of CD8 T cells in Susac syndrome. After extraction with the RNeasy kit, roughly 0.45 to 1 ug of the RNA was reverse transcribed using random hexamers. TCRdb re-called the immunoSEQ multiplex PCR reads with MiXCR, one entry per CDR3 protein. This sample has approximately 130,000 distinct CDR3 sequences, with around 94% found just once. Sequencing input: CD4+ T cells from PBMCs. Source of these receptors: a human donor in good health.

V is TRBV28 and J is TRBJ2-7; the match to TRBD2 covers 9 bases. Germline CDR1 is MDHEN and CDR2 is SYDVKM. The CDR3 has 15 residues. V lost 3 bases and J lost 5; bases outside the gene matches: 8. CDR3 sequence reads: CASSLSGLAIDEQYF. CDR3 bases: TGTGCCAGCAGTTTGTCAGGACTAGCGATTGACGAGCAGTACTTC.

The chain employs TRBV11-3 and TRBJ2-1, with a tentative D call TRBD2 (6 bases). Between the trimmed V and J ends, which lost 5 bases and 5 bases, there was a span of 13 bases. This CDR3 region has 14 residues. Per germline, CDR1 SGHNT and CDR2 YENEEA. CDR3 nucleotides: TGTGCCAGCAGCCCGGCGGCGGGGAACAATGAGCAGTTCTTC. The encoded protein is CASSPAAGNNEQFF.

The chain joins TRBV29-1 to TRBJ1-1, with D possibly being TRBD1 (5 bases). Deletions cut 4 bases from V and 9 bases from J, with 12 bases between. The V gene's germline CDR1 is SQVTM and CDR2 ANQGSEA. The CDR3 length is 11 residues. The CDR3 region has the DNA TGCAGCGTTGCGGGACGGACCCAAGCTTTCTTT. It is translated as CSVAGRTQAFF. Supplemented by reference TRBV29-1 and TRBJ1-1, the full variable domain reads SAVISQKPSRDICQRGTSLTIQCQVDSQVTMMFWYRQQPGQSLTLIATANQGSEATYESGFVIDKFPISRPNLTFSTLTVSNMSPEDSSIYLCSVAGRTQAFFGQGTRLTVV.

This clonotype was counted once. The V call is TRBV5-1, the J call TRBJ2-6; unclear D gene. Deletions cut 6 bases from V and 0 bases from J, with 10 bases between. The CDR3 length is 15 residues. Germline V gives CDR1 SGHRS, CDR2 YFSETQ. CDR3 sequence (DNA): TGCGCCAGCAAAACCAGTAACTCTGGGGCCAACGTCCTGACTTTC. Amino acids: CASKTSNSGANVLTF.

The chain links TRBV5-1 to TRBJ2-5; 9 bases align to TRBD2. The CDR3 runs 14 residues. Germline lookup yields CDR1 SGHRS and CDR2 YFSETQ. J was trimmed by 4 bases and V by 4 bases; bases with no gene match: 5. CDR3 amino acids: CASSPQLAGETQYF. As DNA, the CDR3 is TGCGCCAGCAGCCCGCAACTAGCGGGAGAGACCCAGTACTTC.

The chain employs TRBV12-5 and TRBJ1-1; D may be TRBD1 (6 bases). Trimming cost V 0 bases and J 1 base, with 12 bases left between them. The CDR3 runs 16 residues. Germline values: CDR1 LGHNT, CDR2 FRNRAP. CDR3 loop: CASGLVLGRGNTEAFF. The CDR3 DNA sequence: TGTGCTAGTGGTTTGGTACTCGGCAGGGGGAACACTGAAGCTTTCTTT.

The chain has TRBV28 and TRBJ1-4, with D unclear. The CDR3 covers 12 residues. Deletions cut 3 bases from V and 8 bases from J, with 7 bases between. In germline, CDR1 is MDHEN, CDR2 SYDVKM. The CDR3 loop is CASSFPREKLFF. The DNA of the CDR3 is TGTGCCAGCAGTTTTCCGAGAGAAAAACTGTTTTTT.

This chain connects TRBV20-1 to TRBJ2-1; TRBD2 matches 13 bases. CDR1 is DFQATT, CDR2 SNEGSKA, per germline (reference sequence). J lost 1 base, V lost 4 bases, and 4 bases had no gene match. The length of the CDR3 is 16 residues. The CDR3 DNA follows: TGCAGTGCTACTGGACTAGCGGGAGTGTCCTACAATGAGCAGTTCTTC. It yields the protein CSATGLAGVSYNEQFF.

This clonotype was picked up one time. The V call is TRBV21-1, the J call TRBJ2-1; whether TRBD1, the table's D call, matches the DNA was not checked. TRBV21-1 is assigned pseudogene status. The CDR3 spans 16 residues. CDR3 residues: CASSKARETVYNEQFF. In DNA form, the CDR3 reads TGTGCCAGCAGCAAAGCCAGGGAGACGGTGTACAATGAGCAGTTCTTC.

The V gene is TRBV7-2, the J gene TRBJ2-7, with 11 positions matching TRBD2. Germline V lookup: CDR1 SGHTA, CDR2 FQGNSA. The CDR3 is 15 residues long. With V trimmed by 1 base and J by 5 bases, 4 bases remained unmatched. Here the CDR3 reads CASSLVGLAVDEQYF. CDR3 nucleotides: TGTGCCAGCAGCTTAGTGGGACTAGCGGTAGACGAGCAGTACTTC.

The V call is TRBV2, the J call TRBJ2-1; D might be TRBD2 (6 bases). V shed 3 bases and J shed 10 bases, with 16 bases lying between them. The CDR3 contains 14 residues. Germline V CDR1 and CDR2: SNHLY, FYNNEI. CDR3 sequence reads: CASSDGSLALEQFF. The CDR3 nucleotides read TGTGCCAGCAGTGACGGGAGTTTGGCCCTAGAGCAGTTCTTC.

This clonotype was recorded once. The rearrangement links TRBV5-1 to TRBJ1-2; D perhaps matches TRBD1 (6 bases). CDR1 SGHRS and CDR2 YFSETQ come from the germline V gene. The CDR3 is made up of 13 amino acids. Trimming stripped 7 bases from V and 3 bases from J, with 13 bases between. CDR3 loop: CASGPGADYGYTF. The CDR3 nucleotides read TGCGCCAGCGGCCCGGGGGCGGACTATGGCTACACCTTC.

This clonotype was observed a few times. V and J are TRBV3-1 and TRBJ2-3; D remains unclear. The CDR3 sequence is 11 residues long. Trimming shortened V by 1 base and J by 4 bases, and 0 bases separated the two germline ends. The germline gives CDR1 LGHDT, CDR2 YNNKEL (reference sequence). CDR3 residues: CASSQADTQYF. CDR3 sequence (DNA): TGTGCCAGCAGCCAAGCAGATACGCAGTATTTT.

This chain uses TRBV20-1 with TRBJ2-7, with D possibly being TRBD1 (6 bases). Deletions cut 2 bases from V and 6 bases from J, with 17 bases between. The CDR3 totals 14 residues. The germline CDR1 and CDR2 sequences are DFQATT and SNEGSKA (reference sequence). CDR3 loop: CSARPLNGGLEQYF. The CDR3 DNA is TGCAGTGCTAGACCCCTGAATGGGGGCCTCGAGCAGTACTTC.

The V and J genes are TRBV20-1 and TRBJ2-2; 11 bases are a match to TRBD2. The germline CDR1 and CDR2 sequences are DFQATT and SNEGSKA (reference sequence). V trimming: 4 bases; J trimming: 5 bases; junction bases outside the gene matches: 12. The CDR3 extends over 17 amino acids. The CDR3 spells CSANSGREDQRTGELFF. The DNA for the CDR3 is TGCAGTGCTAATAGCGGGAGGGAGGACCAGAGGACCGGGGAGCTGTTTTTT.

The V call is TRBV2, the J call TRBJ1-6; TRBD1 matches at 7 bases. There are 14 residues in the CDR3. CDR1 SNHLY and CDR2 FYNNEI come from the germline V gene. The J segment lost 5 bases and the V segment lost 7 bases, leaving 5 bases of the junction unmatched. Here the CDR3 DNA reads TGTGCCAGCAAAGCCGGGACAGATAATTCACCCCTCCACTTT. Its protein product is CASKAGTDNSPLHF.

V is TRBV7-3 and J is TRBJ2-1; 12 bases are a match to TRBD2. Germline CDR1 SGHTA, CDR2 FQGTGA. The junction had 3 bases not matched to a gene; V was cut back by 5 bases and J by 1 base. This CDR3 is 16 amino acids long. The CDR3 here is CASSETSGSSYNEQFF. The CDR3 DNA follows: TGTGCCAGCAGCGAGACTAGCGGGAGTTCCTACAATGAGCAGTTCTTC.

The chain combines TRBV20-1 with TRBJ1-1; 10 positions agree with TRBD1. This CDR3 contains 12 residues. With 5 bases clipped from V and 7 bases from J, the junction kept 4 bases outside the gene matches. Germline-derived CDR1 and CDR2 are DFQATT and SNEGSKA (reference sequence). The CDR3 is CSAGQGVNEAFF. CDR3 nucleotides: TGCAGTGCTGGACAGGGGGTAAATGAAGCTTTCTTT.

The chain uses TRBV30 and TRBJ2-3, with 8 positions matching TRBD2. With V trimmed by 3 bases and J by 6 bases, 5 bases remained unmatched. CDR3 size: 13 residues. CDR1 is GTSNPN, CDR2 SVGIG, per germline (reference sequence). CDR3 sequence reads: CAWRREATDTQYF. The CDR3 nucleotides read TGTGCCTGGAGGCGGGAGGCGACGGATACGCAGTATTTT.

The rearrangement uses TRBV11-2 and TRBJ2-1, with D maybe TRBD2 (6 bases). V dropped 0 bases and J dropped 7 bases, with 10 bases sitting between them. The CDR3 has 14 residues. The germline gives CDR1 SGHAT, CDR2 FQNNGV. The CDR3 is CASSLDQTRNEQFF. In nucleotides, the CDR3 is TGTGCCAGCAGCTTAGACCAGACTAGAAATGAGCAGTTCTTC.

This clonotype is a singleton in its sample. Without the conserved terminal phenylalanine or tryptophan, this CDR3 likely stems from a read error. The CDR3 here is CASSPGPGLDYGYTS. The DNA for the CDR3 is TGTGCCAGCAGCCCGGGGCCAGGGTTGGACTATGGCTACACCTCC. The chain employs TRBV5-6 and TRBJ1-2; possibly TRBD1 for D (5 bases). The V end was cut by 4 bases, the J end by 3 bases, with 16 bases between. Germline values: CDR1 SGHDT, CDR2 YYEEEE. This CDR3 has 15 amino acids.

This chain links TRBV7-9 with TRBJ2-1; 7 nucleotides line up with TRBD1. CDR3 length: 13 residues. Germline-derived CDR1 and CDR2 are SEHNR and FQNEAQ (reference sequence). V trimming: 5 bases; J trimming: 9 bases; junction bases outside the gene matches: 7. Here the CDR3 reads CASSEQGLGEQFF. Here the CDR3 DNA reads TGTGCCAGCAGCGAACAGGGGCTCGGTGAGCAGTTCTTC.